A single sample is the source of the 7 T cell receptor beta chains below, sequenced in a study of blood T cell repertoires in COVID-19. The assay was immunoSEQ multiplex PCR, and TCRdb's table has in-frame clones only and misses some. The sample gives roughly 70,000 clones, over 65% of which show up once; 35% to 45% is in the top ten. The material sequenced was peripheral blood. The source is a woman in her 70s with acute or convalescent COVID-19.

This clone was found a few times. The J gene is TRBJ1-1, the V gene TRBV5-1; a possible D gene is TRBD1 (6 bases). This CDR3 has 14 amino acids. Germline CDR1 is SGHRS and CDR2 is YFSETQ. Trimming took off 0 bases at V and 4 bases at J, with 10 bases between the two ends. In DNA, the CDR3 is TGCGCCAGCAGCTTGGACAGGGCGAGCACTGAAGCTTTCTTT. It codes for CASSLDRASTEAFF.

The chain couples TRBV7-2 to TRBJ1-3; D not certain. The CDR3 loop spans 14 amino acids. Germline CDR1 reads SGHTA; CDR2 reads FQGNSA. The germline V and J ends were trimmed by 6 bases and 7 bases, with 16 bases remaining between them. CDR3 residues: CASSPGLSRNTIYF. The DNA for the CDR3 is TGTGCCAGCAGTCCGGGTCTTAGTAGGAACACCATATATTTT.

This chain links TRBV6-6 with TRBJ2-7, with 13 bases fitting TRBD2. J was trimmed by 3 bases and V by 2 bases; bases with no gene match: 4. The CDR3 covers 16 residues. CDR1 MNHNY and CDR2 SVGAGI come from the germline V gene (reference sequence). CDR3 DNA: TGTGCCAGCAGTTACGTACGGACTAGCGGGAGCTACGAGCAGTACTTC. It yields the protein CASSYVRTSGSYEQYF.

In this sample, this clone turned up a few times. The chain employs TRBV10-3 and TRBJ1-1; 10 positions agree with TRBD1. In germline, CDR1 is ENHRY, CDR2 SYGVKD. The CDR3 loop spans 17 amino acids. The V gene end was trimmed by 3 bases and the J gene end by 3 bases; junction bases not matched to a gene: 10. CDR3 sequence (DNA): TGTGCCATCAGTGAACCTTGGACAGGGGGGAGTGACACTGAAGCTTTCTTT. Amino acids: CAISEPWTGGSDTEAFF.

Here the CDR3 DNA reads TGTGCCAGCAGTTACGGACAGCCCTCTGGGGCCAACGTCCTGACTTTC. This codes for CASSYGQPSGANVLTF. V gene TRBV5-4 combines with J gene TRBJ2-6, with a tentative D call TRBD1 (6 bases). Between the trimmed V and J ends, which lost 5 bases and 0 bases, there was a span of 12 bases. Germline V gene lookup returns CDR1 SGHNT and CDR2 YYREEE (reference sequence). The CDR3 spans 16 residues.

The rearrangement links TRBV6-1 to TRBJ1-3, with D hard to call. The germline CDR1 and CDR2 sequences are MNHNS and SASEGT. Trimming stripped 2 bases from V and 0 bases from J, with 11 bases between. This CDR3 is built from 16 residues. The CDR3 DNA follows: TGTGCCAGCAGTGAAATTCTAGCGAACTCTGGAAACACCATATATTTT. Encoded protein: CASSEILANSGNTIYF.

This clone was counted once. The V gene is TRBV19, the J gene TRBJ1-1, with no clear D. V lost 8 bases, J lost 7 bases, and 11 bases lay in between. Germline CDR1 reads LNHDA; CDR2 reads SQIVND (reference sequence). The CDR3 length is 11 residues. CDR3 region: CASVNSGEAFF. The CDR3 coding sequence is TGTGCCAGTGTAAACAGTGGTGAAGCTTTCTTT.